These T cell receptor beta chains were read from a single sample in a study of early T cells in non-severe SARS-CoV-2 infection. MiXCR, applied by TCRdb to the 5' RACE reads, yields one record per CDR3 protein. The sample has about 39,000 distinct CDR3 sequences; about 4.9% are singletons. Sequenced: whole blood. These receptor sequences come from an adult who was a healthcare worker with PCR-confirmed SARS-CoV-2 infection or an uninfected control (not recorded which). CDR3s include the opening cysteine and the closing phenylalanine or tryptophan. D genes are given only for firm matches. Clone size is stated in some rows and not others, as once, few, many or a class when expanded.

v_call	clone_size	j_call	cdr3_length	d_call	cdr3_aa	cdr3_nt
TRBV11-2	many	TRBJ2-3	17	NA	CASSFFVVLKSTDTQYF	TGTGCCAGCAGCTTTTTCGTAGTCCTCAAATCCACAGATACGCAGTATTTT
TRBV29-1	NA	TRBJ2-1	15	NA	CSVLFRLIQGNEQFF	TGCAGCGTTCTCTTCCGGCTAATACAAGGGAATGAGCAGTTCTTC
TRBV5-5	medium-sized	TRBJ2-7	14	TRBD1	CASSPRTGDYEQYF	TGTGCCAGCAGCCCCAGGACAGGGGACTACGAGCAGTACTTC
TRBV7-2	few	TRBJ1-5	15	TRBD1	CASSPDRGQDQPQHF	TGTGCCAGCAGCCCGGACAGGGGGCAGGATCAGCCCCAGCATTTT
TRBV28	few	TRBJ2-5	17	TRBD2	CASSLLGLARDQETQYF	TGTGCCAGCAGTTTATTGGGACTAGCGAGAGACCAAGAGACCCAGTACTTC
TRBV19	many	TRBJ1-2	13	NA	CASTRYGDRIYTF	TGTGCCAGTACCCGATATGGTGACAGGATCTACACCTTC
TRBV3-1	NA	TRBJ2-3	14	TRBD1	CASSTRTGLNTQYF	TGTGCCAGCAGCACCCGGACAGGGCTGAATACGCAGTATTTT
TRBV7-2	few	TRBJ2-1	18	TRBD2	CASSSGTSGGEVTSEQFF	TGTGCCAGCAGTTCCGGGACTAGCGGGGGGGAGGTAACCAGCGAGCAGTTCTTC
TRBV20-1	few	TRBJ2-1	15	TRBD2	CSARDSGGVVNEQFF	TGCAGTGCTAGGGATAGCGGGGGGGTTGTCAATGAGCAGTTCTTC
TRBV7-6	NA	TRBJ1-1	14	NA	CASSLDGFGTEAFF	TGTGCCAGCAGCTTAGACGGGTTCGGAACTGAAGCTTTCTTT
TRBV18	few	TRBJ1-2	11	NA	CASSHRDGYTF	TGTGCCAGCTCTCACAGGGACGGCTACACCTTC
TRBV25-1	NA	TRBJ1-2	14	TRBD1	CASSDTRGIYGYTF	TGTGCCAGCAGTGACACCAGGGGGATTTATGGCTACACCTTC
TRBV6-5	many	TRBJ2-7	12	NA	CASSRQSYEQYF	TGTGCCAGCAGTCGACAGTCCTACGAGCAGTACTTC
TRBV11-2	few	TRBJ1-2	15	NA	CASSLVRFPTYGYTF	TGTGCCAGCAGCTTAGTGCGATTCCCCACCTATGGCTACACCTTC
TRBV7-6	many	TRBJ2-6	20	NA	CASSLFAGQRKFSGANVLTF	TGTGCCAGCAGCTTATTTGCAGGACAGCGGAAATTCTCTGGGGCCAACGTCCTGACTTTC
TRBV7-9	NA	TRBJ1-5	15	NA	CASSLGEVSNQPQHF	TGTGCCAGCAGCTTAGGAGAGGTTAGCAATCAGCCCCAGCATTTT
TRBV6-2/TRBV6-3	few	TRBJ2-3	13	NA	CASSSFRWDTQYF	TGTGCCAGCAGTTCTTTCCGCTGGGATACGCAGTATTTT
TRBV7-8	NA	TRBJ1-5	15	TRBD1	CASSPSTGFNQPQHF	TGTGCCAGCAGCCCCTCGACAGGGTTTAATCAGCCCCAGCATTTT
TRBV11-2	NA	TRBJ2-7	15	NA	CASSPLGRDRYEQYF	TGTGCCAGCAGCCCGCTCGGGCGAGATCGCTACGAGCAGTACTTC
TRBV19	few	TRBJ2-7	13	NA	CASSRDGTYEQYF	TGTGCCAGTAGTCGGGACGGAACCTACGAGCAGTACTTC
TRBV13	NA	TRBJ1-6	17	TRBD1	CASSLQQGGGLGSPLHF	TGTGCCAGCAGCCTTCAACAGGGGGGCGGATTGGGTTCACCCCTCCACTTT
TRBV18	few	TRBJ2-5	13	NA	CASSPDDQETQYF	TGTGCCAGCTCACCGGACGACCAAGAGACCCAGTACTTC
TRBV4-1	few	TRBJ2-6	20	TRBD1	CASSQEQVGTGSPGANVLTF	TGCGCCAGCAGCCAGGAACAGGTTGGGACAGGGTCACCTGGGGCCAACGTCCTGACTTTC
TRBV20-1	few	TRBJ1-5	14	NA	CSARQGFSNQPQHF	TGCAGTGCTAGACAGGGCTTCAGCAATCAGCCCCAGCATTTT
TRBV9	NA	TRBJ2-1	15	TRBD2	CASSVGASGRNEQFF	TGTGCCAGCAGCGTAGGTGCTAGCGGGAGAAATGAGCAGTTCTTC
TRBV4-1	many	TRBJ2-7	13	NA	CASSQQTTYEQYF	TGCGCCAGCAGCCAACAGACTACCTACGAGCAGTACTTC
TRBV7-2	many	TRBJ2-3	14	TRBD2	CASSRAGGTDTQYF	TGTGCCAGCAGCCGAGCGGGGGGCACAGATACGCAGTATTTT
TRBV5-1	many	TRBJ2-7	15	NA	CASSLNDAGSYEQYF	TGCGCCAGCAGCTTGAATGATGCAGGCTCCTACGAGCAGTACTTC
TRBV2	NA	TRBJ2-7	12	TRBD2	CASSEGREKQYF	TGTGCCAGCAGTGAAGGGCGGGAGAAGCAGTACTTC
TRBV4-3	NA	TRBJ2-7	15	NA	CASSPQTPIKYEQYF	TGCGCCAGCAGCCCTCAGACCCCGATTAAGTACGAGCAGTACTTC
TRBV18	many	TRBJ2-6	17	TRBD1	CASSRGQGSSGANVLTF	TGTGCCAGCTCACGCGGACAGGGGAGCTCTGGGGCCAACGTCCTGACTTTC
TRBV12-2	NA	TRBJ2-3	19	NA	CASRLDLAGGPSSTDTQYF	TGTGCAAGTCGCTTAGACCTAGCGGGGGGTCCTTCTAGCACAGATACGCAGTATTTT
TRBV19	many	TRBJ1-5	15	NA	CASSTPEQYNQPQHF	TGTGCCAGTAGTACTCCCGAACAGTACAATCAGCCCCAGCATTTT
TRBV20-1	many	TRBJ2-1	16	TRBD2	CSARDLAGLSYNEQFF	TGCAGTGCTAGAGACTTAGCGGGGCTCTCCTACAATGAGCAGTTCTTC
TRBV6-2/TRBV6-3	many	TRBJ2-7	15	TRBD2	CASTSPGLAFYEQYF	TGTGCCAGCACCTCCCCCGGACTAGCTTTCTACGAGCAGTACTTC
TRBV7-6	few	TRBJ1-2	14	TRBD1	CASSPGQGGYGYTF	TGTGCCAGCAGCCCCGGACAGGGGGGCTATGGCTACACCTTC
TRBV11-2	many	TRBJ2-5	13	TRBD1	CASSTGQGGTQYF	TGTGCCAGCAGCACCGGACAGGGTGGGACCCAGTACTTC
TRBV24-1	many	TRBJ2-1	15	TRBD2	CATSDTSGNINEQFF	TGTGCCACCAGTGATACTAGCGGGAATATAAATGAGCAGTTCTTC
TRBV5-1	many	TRBJ1-1	14	NA	CASSMGRVDTEAFF	TGCGCCAGCAGTATGGGGAGGGTAGACACTGAAGCTTTCTTT